These 8 T cell receptor beta chains originate from one sample sequenced in a study of blood T cells in healthy people across ages. For the second PCR, which ran for 7 to 11 cycles, a sample-barcoded 5' primer and a J-beta primer mix were used. MiXCR, run by TCRdb on the 5' RACE reads, gives a single entry per CDR3 protein. The sample shows fewer than 2,000,000 distinct CDR3 sequences, roughly two fifths of them seen only once. The sample consisted of blood. The receptors shown here come from a human donor in good health.

This chain joins TRBV12-3 or TRBV12-4 and TRBJ2-7; D may be TRBD2 (7 bases). The CDR3 has 15 residues. Between the trimmed V and J ends, which lost 2 bases and 2 bases, there was a span of 13 bases. CDR3 in amino acids: CASSLRGGAPYEQYF. CDR3 nucleotides: TGTGCCAGCAGTTTAAGGGGGGGGGCCCCCTACGAGCAGTACTTC.

The table lists this clonotype with a few counts. The chain couples TRBV9 to TRBJ2-1; weak D call: TRBD2 (5 bases). Germline V gene data show CDR1 as SGDLS and CDR2 as YYNGEE. Trimming removed 0 bases at V and 12 bases at J, with 19 bases between. The CDR3 runs to 15 residues. As DNA, the CDR3 is TGTGCCAGCAGCGTAGAGGGCAGTCACGGACTCTGGCAGTTCTTC. Amino acid sequence: CASSVEGSHGLWQFF.

Note on this clonotype: Because it lacks the conserved phenylalanine or tryptophan at the end, this CDR3 is likely a read error. The chain couples TRBV7-2 to TRBJ1-1, with D possibly matching TRBD1 (5 bases). Germline V gene sequence: CDR1 SGHTA, CDR2 FQGNSA. V lost 4 bases, J lost 0 bases, and 21 bases lay in between. The CDR3 loop spans 18 amino acids. The CDR3 sequence: CASSSLTGTYSMNTEAFL. In DNA form, the CDR3 reads TGTGCCAGCAGCTCGCTTACCGGGACCTACTCCATGAACACTGAAGCTTTCTTG.

The rearrangement joins TRBV4-3 to TRBJ1-1; the D is unclear. The CDR3 is 13 residues long. V lost 4 bases and J 3 bases, leaving 9 bases between the germline ends. Germline CDR1 and CDR2: LGHNA and YSLEER. Written as DNA, the CDR3 is TGCGCCAGCAGCCCATTGGGGTACACTGAAGCTTTCTTT. It encodes CASSPLGYTEAFF.

The chain recombines TRBV7-9 with TRBJ2-7; 8 bases map to TRBD1. The CDR3 spans 17 residues. Germline CDR1 and CDR2: SEHNR and FQNEAQ (reference sequence). V was clipped by 6 bases and J by 4 bases; unmatched bases: 17. The CDR3 coding sequence is TGTGCCAGCAGTCCTCGAAGCCGCGACAGGGGTTTTTACGAGCAGTACTTC. This gives the protein CASSPRSRDRGFYEQYF.

The table lists this clonotype with a few counts. This CDR3 is CASSPPDGSGANVLTF. Here the CDR3 DNA reads TGTGCCAGCTCACCTCCGGACGGCTCTGGGGCCAACGTCCTGACTTTC. The rearrangement uses TRBV18 and TRBJ2-6; D uncertain. Between the trimmed V and J ends, which lost 3 bases and 0 bases, there was a span of 9 bases. The length of the CDR3 is 16 residues. The germline CDR1 and CDR2 sequences are KGHSH and LQKENI.

This chain connects TRBV28 to TRBJ2-3, with D unresolved. Trimming left V 4 bases short and J 3 bases short, with 11 bases between. The CDR3 contains 14 residues. Germline CDR1 MDHEN, CDR2 SYDVKM. CDR3 coding DNA: TGTGCCAGCAGTTGGGGTAGCCTTACAGATACGCAGTATTTT. Encoded protein: CASSWGSLTDTQYF. Variable domain in full (rest from reference TRBV28 and TRBJ2-3): DVKVTQSSRYLVKRTGEKVFLECVQDMDHENMFWYRQDPGLGLRLIYFSYDVKMKEKGDIPEGYSVSREKKERFSLILESASTNQTSMYLCASSWGSLTDTQYFGPGTRLTVL.

The chain uses TRBV12-3 or TRBV12-4 and TRBJ1-1; D uncertain. The length of the CDR3 is 16 residues. The germline V and J ends were trimmed by 6 bases and 2 bases, with 19 bases remaining between them. CDR3 protein: CASSQTAGLTNTEAFF. The CDR3 region has the DNA TGTGCCAGCAGCCAAACCGCGGGGTTAACAAACACTGAAGCTTTCTTT.